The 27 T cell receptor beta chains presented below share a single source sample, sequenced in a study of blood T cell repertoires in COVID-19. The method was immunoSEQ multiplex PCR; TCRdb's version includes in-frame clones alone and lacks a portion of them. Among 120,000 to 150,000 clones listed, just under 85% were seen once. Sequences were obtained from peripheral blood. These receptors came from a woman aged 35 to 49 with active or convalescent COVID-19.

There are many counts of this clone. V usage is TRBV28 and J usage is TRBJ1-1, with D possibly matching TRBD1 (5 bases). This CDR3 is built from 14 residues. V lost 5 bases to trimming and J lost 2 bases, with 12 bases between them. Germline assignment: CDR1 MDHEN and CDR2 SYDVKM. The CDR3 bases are TGTGCCAGCAGTCACATCAGGGTAAACACTGAAGCTTTCTTT. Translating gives CASSHIRVNTEAFF.

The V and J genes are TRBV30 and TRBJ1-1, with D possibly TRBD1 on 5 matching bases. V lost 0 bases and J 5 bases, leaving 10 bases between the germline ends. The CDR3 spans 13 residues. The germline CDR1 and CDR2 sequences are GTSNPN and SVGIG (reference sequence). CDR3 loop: CAWSVVKGTEAFF. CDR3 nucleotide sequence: TGTGCCTGGAGTGTAGTGAAGGGGACTGAAGCTTTCTTT.

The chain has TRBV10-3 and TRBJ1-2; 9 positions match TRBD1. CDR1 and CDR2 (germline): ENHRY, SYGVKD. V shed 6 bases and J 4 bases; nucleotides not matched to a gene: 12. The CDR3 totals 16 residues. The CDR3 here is CAIREGDRATRYGYTF. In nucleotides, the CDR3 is TGTGCCATCAGGGAAGGGGACAGGGCCACTCGCTATGGCTACACCTTC.

CDR3 residues: CASSHRDRASEQYF. The CDR3 region has the DNA TGTGCCAGCAGCCACCGGGACAGGGCTAGTGAGCAGTACTTC. The J gene is TRBJ2-7, the V gene TRBV3-1 (or the pseudogene TRBV3-2); TRBD1 aligns across 9 bases. The CDR3 has 14 amino acids. V shed 3 bases and J 7 bases; nucleotides not matched to a gene: 7. CDR1 is LGHDT and CDR2 is YNNKEL in the germline V gene (reference sequence).

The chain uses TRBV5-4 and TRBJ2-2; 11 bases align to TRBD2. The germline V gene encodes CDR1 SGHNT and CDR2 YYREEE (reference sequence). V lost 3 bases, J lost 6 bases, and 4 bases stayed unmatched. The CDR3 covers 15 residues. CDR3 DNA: TGTGCCAGCAGCTCACTAGCGGGAGTGGCCGGGGAGCTGTTTTTT. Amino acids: CASSSLAGVAGELFF.

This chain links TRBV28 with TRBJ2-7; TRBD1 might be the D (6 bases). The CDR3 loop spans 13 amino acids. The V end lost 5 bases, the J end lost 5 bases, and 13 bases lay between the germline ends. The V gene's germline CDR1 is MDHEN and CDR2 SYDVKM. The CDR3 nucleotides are TGTGCCAGCAGTACAGGGCGTGTCCACGAGCAGTACTTC. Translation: CASSTGRVHEQYF.

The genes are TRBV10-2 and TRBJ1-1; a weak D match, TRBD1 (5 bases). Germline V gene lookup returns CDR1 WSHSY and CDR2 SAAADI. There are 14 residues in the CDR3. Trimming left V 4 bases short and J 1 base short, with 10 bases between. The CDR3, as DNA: TGCGCCAGCAGTGCCGGGGGAAGGAACACTGAAGCTTTCTTT. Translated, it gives CASSAGGRNTEAFF.

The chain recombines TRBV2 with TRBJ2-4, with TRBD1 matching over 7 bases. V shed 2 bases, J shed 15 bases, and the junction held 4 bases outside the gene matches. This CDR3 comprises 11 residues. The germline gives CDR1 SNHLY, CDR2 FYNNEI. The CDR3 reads CASSESDRLYF. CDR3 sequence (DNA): TGTGCCAGCAGTGAATCGGACAGGCTGTACTTC.

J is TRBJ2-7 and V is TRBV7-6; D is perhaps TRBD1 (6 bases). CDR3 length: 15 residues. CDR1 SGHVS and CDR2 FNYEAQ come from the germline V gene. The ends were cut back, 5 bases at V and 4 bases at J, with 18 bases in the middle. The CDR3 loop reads CASSPQLTGSYEQYF. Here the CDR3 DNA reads TGTGCCAGCAGCCCCCAGCTTACAGGGTCTTACGAGCAGTACTTC.

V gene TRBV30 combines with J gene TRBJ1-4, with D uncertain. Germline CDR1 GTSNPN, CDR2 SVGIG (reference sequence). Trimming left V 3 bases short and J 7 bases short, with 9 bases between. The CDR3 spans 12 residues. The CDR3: CAWRGNSEKLFF. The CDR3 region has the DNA TGTGCCTGGAGAGGAAACAGTGAAAAACTGTTTTTT.

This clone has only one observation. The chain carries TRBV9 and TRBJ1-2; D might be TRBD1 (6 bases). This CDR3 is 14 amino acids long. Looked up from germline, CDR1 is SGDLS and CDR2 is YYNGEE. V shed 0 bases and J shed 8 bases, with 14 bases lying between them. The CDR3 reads CASSVGSGGRGYTF. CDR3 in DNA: TGTGCCAGCAGCGTAGGATCGGGGGGCCGGGGCTACACCTTC.

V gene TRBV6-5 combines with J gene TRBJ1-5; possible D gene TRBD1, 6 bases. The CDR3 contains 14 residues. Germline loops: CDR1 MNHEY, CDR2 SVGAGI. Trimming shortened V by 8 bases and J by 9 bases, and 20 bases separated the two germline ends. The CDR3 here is CASHRDRTRAPQHF. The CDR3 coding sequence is TGTGCCAGCCACAGGGACCGAACTAGGGCGCCCCAGCATTTT.

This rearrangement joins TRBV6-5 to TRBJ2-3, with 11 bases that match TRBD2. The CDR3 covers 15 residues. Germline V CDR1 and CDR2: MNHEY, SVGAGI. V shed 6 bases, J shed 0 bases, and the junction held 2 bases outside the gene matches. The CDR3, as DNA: TGTGCCAGCAGCTGGACTAGCGGGAGCACAGATACGCAGTATTTT. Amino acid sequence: CASSWTSGSTDTQYF.

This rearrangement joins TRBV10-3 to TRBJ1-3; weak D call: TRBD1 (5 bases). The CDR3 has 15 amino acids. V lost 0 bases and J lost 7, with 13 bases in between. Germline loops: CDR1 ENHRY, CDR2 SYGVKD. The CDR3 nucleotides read TGTGCCATCAGTGAGTCTGGCAGGGAAGAGAACACCATATATTTT. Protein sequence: CAISESGREENTIYF.

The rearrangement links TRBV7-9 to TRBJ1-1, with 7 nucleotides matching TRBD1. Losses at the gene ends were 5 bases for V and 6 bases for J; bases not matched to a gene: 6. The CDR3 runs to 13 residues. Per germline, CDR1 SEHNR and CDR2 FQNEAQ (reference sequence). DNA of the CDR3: TGTGCCAGCAGCCGAGACAGGGAGGCTGAAGCTTTCTTT. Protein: CASSRDREAEAFF.

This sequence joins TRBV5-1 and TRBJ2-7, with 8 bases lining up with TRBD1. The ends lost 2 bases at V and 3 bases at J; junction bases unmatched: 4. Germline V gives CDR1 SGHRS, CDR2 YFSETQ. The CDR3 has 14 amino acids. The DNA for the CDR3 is TGCGCCAGCAGCTTCGGGACAGGCGTCTACGAGCAGTACTTC. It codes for CASSFGTGVYEQYF.

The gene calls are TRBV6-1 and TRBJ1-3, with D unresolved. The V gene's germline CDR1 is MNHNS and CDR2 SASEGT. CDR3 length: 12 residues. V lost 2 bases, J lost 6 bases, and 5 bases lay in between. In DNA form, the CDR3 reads TGTGCCAGCAGTGAATTAGTAAACACCATATATTTT. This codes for CASSELVNTIYF.

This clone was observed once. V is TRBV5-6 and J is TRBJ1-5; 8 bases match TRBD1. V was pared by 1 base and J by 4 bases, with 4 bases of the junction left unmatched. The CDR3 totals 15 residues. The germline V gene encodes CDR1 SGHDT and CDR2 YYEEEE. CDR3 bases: TGTGCCAGCAGCTTGTTCCAGGGGGCAAATCAGCCCCAGCATTTT. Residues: CASSLFQGANQPQHF.

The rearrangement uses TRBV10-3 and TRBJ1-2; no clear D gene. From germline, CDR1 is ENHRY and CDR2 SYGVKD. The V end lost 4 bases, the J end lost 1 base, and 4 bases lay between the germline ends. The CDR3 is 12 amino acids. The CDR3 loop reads CAISVNNYGYTF. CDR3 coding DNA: TGTGCCATCAGTGTAAATAACTATGGCTACACCTTC.

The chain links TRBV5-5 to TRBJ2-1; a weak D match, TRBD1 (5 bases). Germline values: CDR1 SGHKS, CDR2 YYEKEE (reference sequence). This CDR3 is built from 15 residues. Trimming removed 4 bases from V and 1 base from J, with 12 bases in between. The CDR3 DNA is TGTGCCAGCAGCCTTCAGGGTTGGTCCTACAATGAGCAGTTCTTC. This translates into CASSLQGWSYNEQFF.

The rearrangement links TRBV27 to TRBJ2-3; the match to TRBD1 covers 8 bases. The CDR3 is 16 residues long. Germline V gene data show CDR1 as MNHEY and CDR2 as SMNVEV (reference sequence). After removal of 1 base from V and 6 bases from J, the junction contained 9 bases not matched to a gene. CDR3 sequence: CASSLFGQGATDTQYF. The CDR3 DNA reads TGTGCCAGCAGTTTATTCGGGCAGGGGGCGACCGATACGCAGTATTTT.

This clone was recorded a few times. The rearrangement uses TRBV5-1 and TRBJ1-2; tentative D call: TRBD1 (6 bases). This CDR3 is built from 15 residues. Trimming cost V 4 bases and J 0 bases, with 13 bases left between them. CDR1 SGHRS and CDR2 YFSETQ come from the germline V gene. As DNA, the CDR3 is TGCGCCAGCAGCCACGATGGACAGCCTAACTATGGCTACACCTTC. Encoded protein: CASSHDGQPNYGYTF.

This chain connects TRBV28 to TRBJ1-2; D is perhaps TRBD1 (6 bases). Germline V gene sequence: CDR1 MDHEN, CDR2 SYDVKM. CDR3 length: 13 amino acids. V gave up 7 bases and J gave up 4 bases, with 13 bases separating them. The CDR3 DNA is TGTGCCAGCACGGTCGACAGGATCTATGGCTACACCTTC. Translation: CASTVDRIYGYTF.

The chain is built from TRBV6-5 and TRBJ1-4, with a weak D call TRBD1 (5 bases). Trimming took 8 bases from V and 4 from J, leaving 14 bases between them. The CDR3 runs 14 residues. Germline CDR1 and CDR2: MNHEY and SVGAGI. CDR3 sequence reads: CASGGASINEKLFF. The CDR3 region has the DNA TGTGCCAGCGGCGGGGCGAGTATTAATGAAAAACTGTTTTTT.

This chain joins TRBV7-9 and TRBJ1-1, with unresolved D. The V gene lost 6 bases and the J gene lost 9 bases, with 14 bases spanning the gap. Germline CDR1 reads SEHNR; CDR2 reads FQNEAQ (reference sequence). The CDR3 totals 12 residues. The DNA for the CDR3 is TGTGCCAGCAGACTTATCACGATTCAAGCTTTCTTT. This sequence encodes CASRLITIQAFF. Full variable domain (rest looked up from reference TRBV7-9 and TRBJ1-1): DTGVSQNPRHKITKRGQNVTFRCDPISEHNRLYWYRQTLGQGPEFLTYFQNEAQLEKSRLLSDRFSAERPKGSFSTLEIQRTEQGDSAMYLCASRLITIQAFFGQGTRLTVV.

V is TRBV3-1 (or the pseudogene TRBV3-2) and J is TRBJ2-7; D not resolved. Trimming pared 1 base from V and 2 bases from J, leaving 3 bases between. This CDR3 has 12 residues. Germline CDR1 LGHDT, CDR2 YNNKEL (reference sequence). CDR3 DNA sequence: TGTGCCAGCAGCCAAGGGCCCTACGAGCAGTACTTC. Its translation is CASSQGPYEQYF.

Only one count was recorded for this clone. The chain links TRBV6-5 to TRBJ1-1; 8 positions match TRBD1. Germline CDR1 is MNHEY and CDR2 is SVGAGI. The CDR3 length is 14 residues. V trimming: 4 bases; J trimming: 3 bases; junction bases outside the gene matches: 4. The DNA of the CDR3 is TGTGCCAGCAGTTCCCAGACAGGGGACACTGAAGCTTTCTTT. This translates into CASSSQTGDTEAFF.